This entry lists 26 T cell receptor beta chains sequenced from one sample in a study of blood T cell repertoires in COVID-19 (TCRdb year 2020). Library preparation employed the immunoSEQ multiplex PCR assay. TCRdb holds this immuneACCESS table with in-frame rearrangements only. Some clones are missing; in checked studies, unresolved V genes explain under half, and the rest has no known cause. This sample holds 250,000 or so clones; 84% were observed only once. Roughly 1.4% of the sample rests with the top ten. The specimen sequenced was peripheral blood. These receptor sequences come from a woman in her 40s who had recovered from COVID-19.

The rearrangement links TRBV4-1 to TRBJ1-1; 12 nucleotides match TRBD1. Germline CDR1 reads MGHRA; CDR2 reads YSYEKL. Trimming took 0 bases from V and 5 from J; bases not matched to a gene: 7. This CDR3 region has 17 residues. CDR3 sequence reads: CASSQDLGQGAVTEAFF. The CDR3 DNA is TGCGCCAGCAGCCAAGATCTGGGACAGGGGGCAGTTACTGAAGCTTTCTTT.

This clone has only one observation. The chain is built from TRBV7-6 and TRBJ2-7; 10 bases fit TRBD1. CDR1 is SGHVS, CDR2 FNYEAQ, per germline. With V trimmed by 3 bases and J by 6 bases, 2 bases remained unmatched. There are 13 residues in the CDR3. CDR3 sequence (DNA): TGTGCCAGCAGCTTGGGACAGGGGCGCGAGCAGTACTTC. Amino acids: CASSLGQGREQYF.

The chain combines TRBV6-1 with TRBJ2-3; tentative D call: TRBD1 (5 bases). Deletions cut 0 bases from V and 6 bases from J, with 13 bases between. The CDR3 has 15 amino acids. Germline V gives CDR1 MNHNS, CDR2 SASEGT. The CDR3 DNA reads as TGTGCCAGCAGTGAAGCGCGGCAGGGTCTGGATACGCAGTATTTT. Amino acids: CASSEARQGLDTQYF.

This chain uses TRBV28 with TRBJ2-4, with 7 bases matching TRBD2. V trimming: 4 bases; J trimming: 3 bases; junction bases outside the gene matches: 3. The CDR3 consists of 14 residues. Germline V gives CDR1 MDHEN, CDR2 SYDVKM. The CDR3 coding sequence is TGTGCCAGCAGTTCCCGGGGGGTCAAAAACATTCAGTACTTC. Its protein is CASSSRGVKNIQYF.

This clone was recorded once. The chain has TRBV2 and TRBJ1-4; 10 bases agree with TRBD1. V shed 5 bases, J shed 5 bases, and the junction held 2 bases outside the gene matches. The CDR3 spans 14 residues. CDR1 SNHLY and CDR2 FYNNEI come from the germline V gene. CDR3 loop: CASSRQGANEKLFF. Here the CDR3 DNA reads TGTGCCAGCAGTAGACAGGGGGCAAATGAAAAACTGTTTTTT. The variable domain in full, with the rest retrieved from reference TRBV2 and TRBJ1-4, is EPEVTQTPSHQVTQMGQEVILRCVPISNHLYFYWYRQILGQKVEFLVSFYNNEISEKSEIFDDQFSVERPDGSNFTLKIRSTKLEDSAMYFCASSRQGANEKLFFGSGTQLSVL.

V and J are TRBV29-1 and TRBJ1-2; 10 nucleotides agree with TRBD1. Germline V gene sequence: CDR1 SQVTM, CDR2 ANQGSEA. With 1 base clipped from V and 5 bases from J, the junction kept 10 bases outside the gene matches. CDR3 size: 16 residues. The CDR3 region has the DNA TGCAGCGTTGAAGGCTTGACAGGGGGCGTGAGATATGGCTACACCTTC. Protein product: CSVEGLTGGVRYGYTF. Full variable domain (missing parts from reference TRBV29-1 and TRBJ1-2): SAVISQKPSRDICQRGTSLTIQCQVDSQVTMMFWYRQQPGQSLTLIATANQGSEATYESGFVIDKFPISRPNLTFSTLTVSNMSPEDSSIYLCSVEGLTGGVRYGYTFGSGTRLTVV.

This clone has a handful of counts. The chain employs TRBV24-1 and TRBJ2-2; possible D gene TRBD2, 5 bases. CDR1 KGHDR and CDR2 SFDVKD come from the germline V gene. The CDR3 has 19 residues. The V end was cut by 3 bases, the J end by 2 bases, with 21 bases between. This CDR3 reads CATSDPADRLSPNTGELFF. For the CDR3, the DNA is TGTGCCACCAGTGATCCGGCCGATAGACTATCCCCTAACACCGGGGAGCTGTTTTTT.

The chain is built from TRBV7-3 and TRBJ2-5; D is undetermined. The CDR3 loop spans 13 amino acids. Trimming pared 2 bases from V and 2 bases from J, leaving 6 bases between. Looked up from germline, CDR1 is SGHTA and CDR2 is FQGTGA. Here the CDR3 reads CASSLELQETQYF. CDR3 bases: TGTGCCAGCAGCTTAGAGCTGCAAGAGACCCAGTACTTC.

V gene TRBV27 combines with J gene TRBJ1-2; possibly TRBD1 for D (5 bases). V was clipped by 0 bases and J by 8 bases, with 13 bases between them. There are 14 residues in the CDR3. CDR1 and CDR2 from the germline V gene are MNHEY and SMNVEV (reference sequence). The CDR3, as DNA: TGTGCCAGCAGTTTATCTGTCCAGGGCGGCGGCTACACCTTC. Its translation: CASSLSVQGGGYTF.

Of note for this clone: Other DNA sequences within the sample encode an identical CDR3. The genes are TRBV18 and TRBJ2-5; D is perhaps TRBD2 (5 bases). Germline loops: CDR1 KGHSH, CDR2 LQKENI. The CDR3 is 14 amino acids. Trimming removed 3 bases from V and 2 bases from J, with 10 bases in between. The CDR3 loop reads CASSPLTGQETQYF. The CDR3 DNA follows: TGTGCCAGCTCACCCCTGACGGGACAAGAGACCCAGTACTTC.

The V gene is TRBV5-1, the J gene TRBJ1-2; no definite D call. CDR1 and CDR2 from the germline V gene are SGHRS and YFSETQ. This CDR3 comprises 14 residues. The V end lost 1 base, the J end lost 2 bases, and 9 bases lay between the germline ends. CDR3 sequence reads: CASSLFGTNYGYTF. The CDR3 coding sequence is TGCGCCAGCAGCTTGTTTGGCACCAACTATGGCTACACCTTC.

In this sample, this clone turned up a few times. The V call is TRBV11-1, the J call TRBJ2-1, with a possible D match to TRBD2 (6 bases). Germline CDR1 and CDR2: SGHAT and FQDESV (reference sequence). CDR3 length: 15 amino acids. Trimming took off 1 base at V and 0 bases at J, with 7 bases between the two ends. CDR3 sequence: CASSLDGGSYNEQFF. CDR3 nucleotide sequence: TGTGCCAGCAGCTTAGACGGGGGCTCCTACAATGAGCAGTTCTTC.

This sequence joins TRBV7-9 and TRBJ2-7, with TRBD1 matching over 11 bases. CDR1 SEHNR and CDR2 FQNEAQ come from the germline V gene (reference sequence). The ends lost 7 bases at V and 4 bases at J; junction bases unmatched: 6. This CDR3 has 14 amino acids. The CDR3 loop is CASTRGQGEYEQYF. The CDR3 DNA reads as TGTGCCAGCACAAGGGGACAGGGGGAGTACGAGCAGTACTTC.

The V call is TRBV18, the J call TRBJ2-1, with 10 nucleotides matching TRBD1. J lost 6 bases, V lost 5 bases, and 7 bases had no gene match. The CDR3 consists of 15 residues. From germline, CDR1 is KGHSH and CDR2 LQKENI. CDR3 loop: CASSTRQGAINEQFF. The CDR3 nucleotides are TGTGCCAGCTCAACGCGACAGGGGGCCATCAATGAGCAGTTCTTC.

The rearrangement links TRBV10-2 to TRBJ2-2; the D is unclear. V was pared by 7 bases and J by 0 bases, with 9 bases between. The CDR3 length is 14 residues. The germline CDR1 and CDR2 sequences are WSHSY and SAAADI. For the CDR3, the DNA is TGCGCCAGCAATGACGTATCGAACACCGGGGAGCTGTTTTTT. Translation: CASNDVSNTGELFF.

This sequence joins TRBV6-5 and TRBJ2-3; D is possibly TRBD1 (6 bases). This CDR3 has 16 residues. Germline V gene sequence: CDR1 MNHEY, CDR2 SVGAGI. The germline V and J ends were trimmed by 4 bases and 1 base, with 15 bases remaining between them. The CDR3 reads CASSFRARTGTDTQYF. In DNA, the CDR3 is TGTGCCAGCAGTTTCCGGGCCAGGACAGGCACAGATACGCAGTATTTT.

The chain couples TRBV6-5 to TRBJ2-7; a possible D gene is TRBD2 (5 bases). This CDR3 region has 12 residues. The germline gives CDR1 MNHEY, CDR2 SVGAGI. Trimming cost V 3 bases and J 3 bases, with 6 bases left between them. The CDR3 spells CASSYEGYEQYF. The DNA for the CDR3 is TGTGCCAGCAGTTATGAGGGCTACGAGCAGTACTTC.

With regard to this clone: At the DNA level, this CDR3 is encoded by other sequences in the same sample as well. The chain recombines TRBV5-1 with TRBJ2-5, with 8 positions matching TRBD1. The ends lost 1 base at V and 5 bases at J; junction bases unmatched: 7. CDR3 size: 15 residues. Germline loops: CDR1 SGHRS, CDR2 YFSETQ. The CDR3: CASSLYGTGGETQYF. CDR3 sequence (DNA): TGCGCCAGCAGCTTGTACGGGACAGGAGGGGAGACCCAGTACTTC. Together with reference TRBV5-1 and TRBJ2-5, the CDR3 gives the full variable domain: KAGVTQTPRYLIKTRGQQVTLSCSPISGHRSVSWYQQTPGQGLQFLFEYFSETQRNKGNFPGRFSGRQFSNSRSEMNVSTLELGDSALYLCASSLYGTGGETQYFGPGTRLLVL.

This chain uses TRBV4-2 with TRBJ1-4; TRBD1 agrees at 10 bases. The CDR3 runs to 16 residues. J gave up 5 bases and V 3 bases, and 6 bases lay outside the gene matches. CDR1 LGHNA and CDR2 YNFKEQ come from the germline V gene. The CDR3 sequence: CASSHFGTGANEKLFF. The CDR3 DNA reads as TGTGCCAGCAGCCATTTCGGGACAGGGGCAAATGAAAAACTGTTTTTT.

Concerning this clone: The same CDR3 arises from other DNA sequences in this sample as well. The chain carries TRBV3-1 (or the pseudogene TRBV3-2) and TRBJ1-2, with 7 bases that match TRBD1. CDR1 is LGHDT and CDR2 is YNNKEL in the germline V gene (reference sequence). The CDR3 extends over 15 amino acids. Germline trimming cut 3 bases from V and 4 bases from J; bases unmatched to any gene: 8. CDR3 DNA sequence: TGTGCCAGCAGCCAGGAACAGGGGTTCCTCTATGGCTACACCTTC. Encoded protein: CASSQEQGFLYGYTF.

The rearrangement uses TRBV28 and TRBJ1-2; D is unresolved. Trimming shortened V by 3 bases and J by 0 bases, and 8 bases separated the two germline ends. This CDR3 has 14 amino acids. In germline, CDR1 is MDHEN, CDR2 SYDVKM. The DNA for the CDR3 is TGTGCCAGCAGTTTGGGCAACGCTAACTATGGCTACACCTTC. Protein product: CASSLGNANYGYTF.

The gene calls are TRBV10-1 and TRBJ1-6; a possible D gene is TRBD1 (6 bases). Germline CDR1 is WNHNN and CDR2 is SYGVQD (reference sequence). Deletions cut 4 bases from V and 2 bases from J, with 18 bases between. This CDR3 region has 18 residues. CDR3 DNA: TGCGCCAGCAGTGGGGAGGGGAAGGGGGGCCCCTATAATTCACCCCTCCACTTT. Protein product: CASSGEGKGGPYNSPLHF.

CDR3 nucleotide sequence: TGTGCCATCATCCCGGGCAGGGATGAAGCTTTCTTT. Protein sequence: CAIIPGRDEAFF. The chain carries TRBV2 and TRBJ1-1, with a weak D call TRBD1 (5 bases). The V gene lost 10 bases and the J gene lost 7 bases, with 16 bases spanning the gap. Per the germline V gene, CDR1 is SNHLY and CDR2 is FYNNEI. The CDR3 loop spans 12 amino acids.

V usage is TRBV7-2 and J usage is TRBJ1-4; no clear D gene. V was trimmed by 4 bases and J by 8 bases, leaving 23 bases between them. In germline, CDR1 is SGHTA, CDR2 FQGNSA. CDR3 length: 17 residues. The CDR3 loop is CASSSLPPRSGREKLFF. The CDR3 DNA reads as TGTGCCAGCAGCTCTCTTCCTCCCCGTTCTGGGAGGGAAAAACTGTTTTTT.

The chain is built from TRBV10-3 and TRBJ1-3, with unresolved D. This CDR3 region has 14 residues. V shed 7 bases and J shed 4 bases, with 14 bases lying between them. Germline loops: CDR1 ENHRY, CDR2 SYGVKD. The CDR3 nucleotides read TGTGCCATCAATCCCGGACTGGGCGGAAACACCATATATTTT. It translates to CAINPGLGGNTIYF.

Here the CDR3 DNA reads TGTGCCAGCAGCCATTATACGGAGGGTTCACCCCTCCACTTT. Translation gives CASSHYTEGSPLHF. The genes are TRBV6-5 and TRBJ1-6; no clear D. Looked up from germline, CDR1 is MNHEY and CDR2 is SVGAGI. The CDR3 spans 14 residues. Deletions cut 6 bases from V and 9 bases from J, with 15 bases between.